The rows below give T cell receptor beta chains drawn from one sample of a study of response to subunit inactivated influenza vaccine. TCRdb recomputed calls from the RT-PCR reads with MiXCR, one row per CDR3 protein. The sample contains 560,000 or so distinct CDR3 sequences, 6.5% to 8% of which appear only once. Here the sequenced sample was PBMCs from blood, taken about 24 months after vaccination. Every receptor here comes from a man aged 45-69 years who received an inactivated influenza vaccine. Both conserved end residues are part of each CDR3. D genes are given only for firm matches. Clone sizes are given selectively: once, few, many, or a class where the clone is expanded.

clone size	V gene	J gene	D gene	CDR3 protein	CDR3 DNA
few	TRBV29-1	TRBJ2-7	TRBD2	CSVSVAGAYEQYF	TGCAGCGTTTCAGTAGCGGGAGCCTACGAGCAGTACTTC
-	TRBV27	TRBJ2-1	TRBD1	CTSSLSGTARVNEQFF	TGTACCAGCAGTCTATCCGGGACAGCCAGGGTCAATGAGCAGTTCTTC
few	TRBV7-8	TRBJ1-1	-	CASSSPATGNTEAFF	TGTGCCAGCAGCTCTCCGGCCACAGGGAACACTGAAGCTTTCTTT
-	TRBV6-5	TRBJ2-6	-	CASSLTGGSGANVLTF	TGTGCCAGCAGTTTAACCGGGGGCTCTGGGGCCAACGTCCTGACTTTC
-	TRBV20-1	TRBJ1-2	-	CSARTFGDYGYTF	TGCAGTGCTAGGACTTTTGGGGACTATGGCTACACCTTC
-	TRBV6-2/TRBV6-3	TRBJ2-3	TRBD2	CAAQSGGGRTDTQYF	TGTGCCGCCCAGTCGGGCGGGGGGCGCACAGATACGCAGTATTTT
few	TRBV20-1	TRBJ2-7	TRBD1	CSAVPQQGAWEQYF	TGCAGTGCCGTGCCCCAACAGGGGGCATGGGAGCAGTACTTC
few	TRBV6-1	TRBJ1-1	-	CASSDGVRGLVNTEAFF	TGTGCCAGCAGTGATGGAGTTCGGGGGCTTGTTAACACTGAAGCTTTCTTT
few	TRBV7-2	TRBJ2-3	-	CASSLVPRGGTDTQYF	TGTGCCAGCAGCTTAGTCCCGCGGGGAGGCACAGATACGCAGTATTTT
many	TRBV20-1	TRBJ1-2	-	CSARDKRSLLYGYTF	TGCAGTGCTAGAGATAAGAGGAGTCTTCTCTATGGCTACACCTTC
few	TRBV20-1	TRBJ2-1	-	CSARDPSEAEQFF	TGCAGTGCTAGAGATCCTAGCGAAGCTGAGCAGTTCTTC
few	TRBV6-1	TRBJ2-3	TRBD2	CASSTGLAGGPGTDTQYF	TGTGCCAGCAGCACCGGACTAGCGGGAGGGCCCGGCACAGATACGCAGTATTTT
many	TRBV3-1	TRBJ2-5	-	CASSPDMWETQYF	TGTGCCAGCAGCCCTGACATGTGGGAGACCCAGTACTTC
few	TRBV7-2	TRBJ2-5	TRBD2	CASSLISGLASKETQYF	TGTGCCAGCAGCTTAATTTCAGGACTAGCATCGAAAGAGACCCAGTACTTC
-	TRBV7-8	TRBJ2-5	-	CASSPGRTNQETQYF	TGTGCCAGCTCACCGGGACGGACTAATCAAGAGACCCAGTACTTC
few	TRBV20-1	TRBJ2-6	-	CSAPESSGANVLTF	TGCAGTGCTCCCGAAAGTTCTGGGGCCAACGTCCTGACTTTC
few	TRBV11-2	TRBJ1-4	-	CASSLSAGTNEKLFF	TGTGCCAGCAGCTTAAGTGCAGGGACTAATGAAAAACTGTTTTTT
few	TRBV6-2/TRBV6-3	TRBJ1-1	-	CASRPLLGGNTEAFF	TGTGCCAGCAGGCCGCTCCTAGGGGGGAACACTGAAGCTTTCTTT
-	TRBV3-1	TRBJ2-1	-	CASSPASGEIDEQFF	TGTGCCAGCAGCCCAGCCTCGGGGGAAATCGACGAGCAGTTCTTC
few	TRBV20-1	TRBJ1-6	-	CSAEKGNSPLHF	TGCAGTGCAGAGAAGGGAAATTCACCCCTCCACTTT
many	TRBV12-3/TRBV12-4	TRBJ2-1	TRBD2	CASSLATSLGEQFF	TGTGCCAGCAGTTTAGCGACTAGCCTGGGTGAGCAGTTCTTC
-	TRBV12-3/TRBV12-4	TRBJ2-1	-	CASSFGPVGGIPYNEQFF	TGTGCCAGCAGTTTCGGGCCTGTCGGCGGGATACCCTACAATGAGCAGTTCTTC
-	TRBV5-5	TRBJ1-1	TRBD1	CASSLRQGGLTEAFF	TGTGCCAGCAGCCTAAGACAGGGGGGGTTGACTGAAGCTTTCTTT
few	TRBV11-2	TRBJ2-1	TRBD1	CASSFPGQKVSSSYNEQFF	TGTGCCAGCAGCTTTCCGGGACAGAAAGTTTCTAGCTCCTACAATGAGCAGTTCTTC
few	TRBV15	TRBJ1-1	-	CATSSARSLTAVFEAFF	TGTGCCACCAGCTCCGCCCGGTCCTTGACGGCTGTATTTGAAGCTTTCTTT
-	TRBV11-2	TRBJ2-4	-	CASSLTGSGNIQYF	TGTGCCAGCAGCTTAACCGGGTCAGGAAACATTCAGTACTTC
few	TRBV4-2	TRBJ1-1	TRBD1	CASSLGPGQGAAEAFF	TGTGCCAGCAGCCTCGGACCGGGACAGGGGGCCGCTGAAGCTTTCTTT
-	TRBV3-1	TRBJ2-2	-	CASSQDPTFPSSGELFF	TGTGCCAGCAGCCAAGATCCGACCTTTCCCTCATCCGGGGAGCTGTTTTTT
many	TRBV20-1	TRBJ2-2	-	CSASRGTPNTGELFF	TGCAGTGCTAGTAGGGGGACTCCGAACACCGGGGAGCTGTTTTTT
many	TRBV5-6	TRBJ2-7	-	CASSSRQTLRLYF	TGTGCCAGCAGCTCGAGACAGACCCTACGCTTGTACTTC
few	TRBV9	TRBJ2-1	-	CASRYRDPGGEQFF	TGTGCCAGCAGGTACCGGGACCCCGGGGGTGAGCAGTTCTTC
many	TRBV12-3/TRBV12-4	TRBJ2-3	-	CASSLGLRTDTQYF	TGTGCCAGCAGCTTGGGACTTCGCACAGATACGCAGTATTTT
few	TRBV3-1	TRBJ2-1	-	CASSPFGSSYNEQFF	TGTGCCAGCAGCCCCTTTGGGAGCTCCTACAATGAGCAGTTCTTC
-	TRBV6-1	TRBJ2-2	-	CASRRALLTNTGELFF	TGTGCCAGCAGGAGGGCCCTTCTCACGAACACCGGGGAGCTGTTTTTT
few	TRBV5-6	TRBJ2-5	-	CASSLEGARPFIETQYF	TGTGCCAGCAGCCTCGAAGGGGCCCGGCCCTTTATAGAGACCCAGTACTTC
few	TRBV6-1	TRBJ1-2	-	CATKHERTHGYTF	TGTGCCACCAAACACGAGCGAACGCATGGCTACACCTTC
-	TRBV7-9	TRBJ2-7	TRBD1	CASSPRQGRTYEQYF	TGTGCCAGCAGCCCTCGACAGGGGCGGACCTACGAGCAGTACTTC
-	TRBV3-1	TRBJ2-3	TRBD1	CASSRGQGAVDTQYF	TGTGCCAGCAGCCGGGGACAGGGGGCTGTAGATACGCAGTATTTT
few	TRBV4-2	TRBJ1-2	-	CASSPLADNYGYTF	TGTGCCAGCAGCCCCCTTGCCGATAACTATGGCTACACCTTC
few	TRBV7-2	TRBJ2-3	-	CASSSPGRSTDTQYF	TGTGCCAGCAGCTCCCCAGGGAGGAGTACAGATACGCAGTATTTT
-	TRBV7-2	TRBJ2-3	TRBD1	CASSLRTGGPDTQYF	TGTGCCAGCAGCTTGCGGACAGGGGGCCCCGATACGCAGTATTTT